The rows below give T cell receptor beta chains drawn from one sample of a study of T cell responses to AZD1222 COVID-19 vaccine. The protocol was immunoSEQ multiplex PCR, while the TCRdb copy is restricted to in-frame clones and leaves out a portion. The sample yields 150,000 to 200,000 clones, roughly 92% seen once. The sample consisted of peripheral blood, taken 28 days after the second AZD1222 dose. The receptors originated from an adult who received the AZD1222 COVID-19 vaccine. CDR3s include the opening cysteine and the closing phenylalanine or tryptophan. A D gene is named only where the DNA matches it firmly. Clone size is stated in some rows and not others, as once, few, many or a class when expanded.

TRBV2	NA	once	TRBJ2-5	CASSVGQNQETQYF	TGTGCCAGCAGTGTTGGGCAGAACCAAGAGACCCAGTACTTC
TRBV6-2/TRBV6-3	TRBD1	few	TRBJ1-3	CASSGDRVLSGNTIYF	TGTGCCAGCAGTGGGGACAGGGTTCTCTCTGGAAACACCATATATTTT
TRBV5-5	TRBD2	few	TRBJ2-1	CASSLWTSGRDGTIF	TGTGCCAGCAGCTTGTGGACTAGCGGGAGGGACGGCACGATCTTC
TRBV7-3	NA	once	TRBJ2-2	CASSSQGTGELFF	TGTGCCAGCAGCTCACAGGGCACCGGGGAGCTGTTTTTT
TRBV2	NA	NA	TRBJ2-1	CASSEALLGEQFF	TGTGCCAGCAGTGAAGCGCTTCTGGGGGAGCAGTTCTTC
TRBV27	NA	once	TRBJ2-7	CASSPNRAYEQYF	TGTGCCAGCAGTCCCAACAGGGCCTACGAGCAGTACTTC
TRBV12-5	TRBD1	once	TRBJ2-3	CASGTPTGGTDTQYF	TGTGCTAGTGGTACTCCGACAGGGGGCACAGATACGCAGTATTTT
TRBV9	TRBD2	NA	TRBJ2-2	CASSVDWGRAPGELFF	TGTGCCAGCAGCGTAGATTGGGGGAGGGCCCCCGGGGAGCTGTTTTTT
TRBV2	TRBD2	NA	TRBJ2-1	CASREGLAGINEQFF	TGTGCCAGCAGAGAGGGACTAGCGGGAATTAATGAGCAGTTCTTC
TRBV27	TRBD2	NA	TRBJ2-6	CASSPGRVSGANVLTF	TGTGCCAGCAGTCCCGGGAGGGTCTCTGGGGCCAACGTCCTGACTTTC
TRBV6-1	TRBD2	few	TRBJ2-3	CASSESLAGATDTQYF	TGTGCCAGCAGTGAATCCCTAGCGGGGGCCACAGATACGCAGTATTTT
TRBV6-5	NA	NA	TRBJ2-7	CASSYSIQGGYYEQYF	TGTGCCAGCAGTTACTCGATTCAGGGCGGGTACTACGAGCAGTACTTC
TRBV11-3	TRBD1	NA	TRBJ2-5	CASSYRNPSVGRTGVETQYF	TGTGCCAGCAGCTACAGGAACCCAAGTGTGGGTAGGACAGGGGTGGAGACCCAGTACTTC
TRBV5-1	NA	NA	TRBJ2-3	CASSLSQLRDTQYF	TGCGCCAGCAGCTTGAGCCAGCTCCGGGATACGCAGTATTTT
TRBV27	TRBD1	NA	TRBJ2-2	CASSVLRDRVAGELFF	TGTGCCAGCAGTGTACTCCGGGACAGGGTGGCCGGGGAGCTGTTTTTT